These 32 T cell receptor beta chains were all obtained from the same sample, sequenced in a study of long-term antiretroviral therapy in people with HIV. The assay, immunoSEQ v3.0, was run at survey level. The repertoire was sequenced with immunoSEQ multiplex PCR; TCRdb's copy has only in-frame clones and lacks some. In the table there are about 35,000 clones, 65% to 85% of which are singletons. The sample in question was unsorted PBMCs, obtained 3 years after starting antiretroviral therapy. Every receptor here comes from a man in his fifties with HIV.

The CDR3 sequence: CASSESGTYEQYF. The DNA of the CDR3 is TGCGCCAGCAGTGAATCAGGAACCTACGAGCAGTACTTC. The V and J genes are TRBV10-1 and TRBJ2-7; D gene ambiguous. CDR3 length: 13 amino acids. Germline V gene lookup returns CDR1 WNHNN and CDR2 SYGVQD (reference sequence). V gave up 3 bases and J gave up 2 bases, with 8 bases separating them.

The chain joins TRBV18 to TRBJ2-7, with 7 nucleotides matching TRBD1. Germline assignment: CDR1 KGHSH and CDR2 LQKENI. The CDR3 runs to 12 residues. Trimming cost V 4 bases and J 6 bases; bases outside gene matches: 3. The chain's CDR3 is CASSRQGGEQYF. CDR3 in DNA: TGTGCCAGCTCACGACAGGGTGGCGAGCAGTACTTC.

Remarks on this clone: The junction differs from germline at one of its ends, possibly a read error. This chain links TRBV10-2 with TRBJ2-2, with 9 bases that match TRBD1. Germline-derived CDR1 and CDR2 are WSHSY and SAAADI. The CDR3 totals 16 residues. The CDR3 spells CASSESRDREHRGAVF. CDR3 coding DNA: TGCGCCAGCAGTGAGTCTCGGGACAGGGAACACCGGGGAGCTGTTTTT.

This clone was detected once. The chain has TRBV6-1 and TRBJ1-2; D is ambiguous. This CDR3 region has 14 residues. V lost 2 bases to trimming and J lost 2 bases, with 9 bases between them. Germline CDR1 is MNHNS and CDR2 is SASEGT. The CDR3 is CASSETGGNYGYTF. In DNA, the CDR3 is TGTGCCAGCAGTGAAACGGGCGGCAACTATGGCTACACCTTC.

The chain employs TRBV5-1 and TRBJ2-2, with 9 positions matching TRBD2. V shed 3 bases and J 3 bases; nucleotides not matched to a gene: 6. Germline CDR1 and CDR2: SGHRS and YFSETQ. CDR3 length: 16 amino acids. The CDR3 DNA sequence: TGCGCCAGCAGCTACCCGGGACTAGCATACACCGGGGAGCTGTTTTTT. Translating gives CASSYPGLAYTGELFF.

The rearrangement links TRBV5-4 to TRBJ1-2; tentative D call: TRBD1 (6 bases). This CDR3 has 15 amino acids. Germline V gene sequence: CDR1 SGHNT, CDR2 YYREEE (reference sequence). V gave up 3 bases and J gave up 3 bases, with 15 bases separating them. This chain's CDR3 is CASSSPGGEDYGYTF. In DNA form, the CDR3 reads TGTGCCAGCAGCTCGCCGGGGGGCGAGGACTATGGCTACACCTTC.

This clone was recorded once. V is TRBV19 and J is TRBJ2-1; D perhaps matches TRBD2 (6 bases). The CDR3 is 14 residues long. V shed 1 base and J shed 9 bases, with 13 bases lying between them. Germline V lookup: CDR1 LNHDA, CDR2 SQIVND (reference sequence). In DNA form, the CDR3 reads TGTGCCAGTAGTATAGCAATCGCGGGAATTGAGCAGTTCTTC. It encodes CASSIAIAGIEQFF.

V and J are TRBV4-1 and TRBJ1-4; D might be TRBD1 (5 bases). The CDR3 runs to 14 residues. From germline, CDR1 is MGHRA and CDR2 YSYEKL. With 4 bases removed from V and 4 bases from J, the gap between germline ends came to 10 bases. As DNA, the CDR3 is TGCGCCAGCAGCCCAGGGACGAATAATGAAAAACTGTTTTTT. Its translation: CASSPGTNNEKLFF.

The genes are TRBV5-1 and TRBJ2-1; weak D call: TRBD2 (6 bases). The CDR3 totals 14 residues. The germline V gene has CDR1 SGHRS and CDR2 YFSETQ. Trimming shortened V by 5 bases and J by 9 bases, and 18 bases separated the two germline ends. The CDR3 DNA follows: TGCGCCAGCAGTGGGGCTAGCGTGGTTGGTGAGCAGTTCTTC. Its protein product is CASSGASVVGEQFF.

The V and J genes are TRBV7-3 and TRBJ2-7; the match to TRBD1 covers 9 bases. This CDR3 has 13 residues. CDR1 SGHTA and CDR2 FQGTGA come from the germline V gene. The V and J ends lost 5 bases and 2 bases, in that order; junction bases with no gene match: 1. The DNA of the CDR3 is TGTGCCAGCAGCGACAGGGGGGCCTACGAGCAGTACTTC. It specifies CASSDRGAYEQYF.

J is TRBJ2-7 and V is TRBV28, with TRBD1 as a possible D gene (6 bases). The V end was cut by 4 bases, the J end by 1 base, with 17 bases between. The CDR3 loop spans 16 amino acids. CDR1 and CDR2 (germline): MDHEN, SYDVKM. This CDR3 is CASSWLWAGESYEQYF. The CDR3 bases are TGTGCCAGCAGTTGGCTTTGGGCAGGGGAGTCCTACGAGCAGTACTTC.

V and J are TRBV2 and TRBJ2-7, with 11 bases identical to TRBD1. Trimming cost V 7 bases and J 4 bases; bases outside gene matches: 9. The CDR3 has 15 amino acids. Germline V lookup: CDR1 SNHLY, CDR2 FYNNEI. The CDR3 coding sequence is TGTGCCAGCATGCAGGGGACAGGGGGGGCTTACGAGCAGTACTTC. The encoded protein is CASMQGTGGAYEQYF.

The chain combines TRBV28 with TRBJ2-7, with 12 bases that match TRBD1. V dropped 7 bases and J dropped 5; count of bases not matched to a gene: 6. The V gene's germline CDR1 is MDHEN and CDR2 SYDVKM. The CDR3 spans 14 residues. This CDR3 is CASTSGTGGNEQYF. The CDR3 bases are TGTGCCAGCACTTCCGGGACAGGGGGCAACGAGCAGTACTTC.

This chain uses TRBV29-1 with TRBJ2-1; possible D gene TRBD1, 6 bases. CDR1 and CDR2 (germline): SQVTM, ANQGSEA. Between the trimmed V and J ends, which lost 3 bases and 9 bases, there was a span of 6 bases. The length of the CDR3 is 10 residues. The CDR3: CSVEGAEQFF. In DNA form, the CDR3 reads TGCAGCGTTGAGGGGGCTGAGCAGTTCTTC.

This clone showed up just a few times. The chain has TRBV2 and TRBJ1-2, with TRBD1 identical over 8 bases. The CDR3 is made up of 13 amino acids. Germline values: CDR1 SNHLY, CDR2 FYNNEI. With V trimmed by 6 bases and J by 8 bases, 8 bases remained unmatched. For the CDR3, the DNA is TGTGCCAGCAGACCCGGACAGGGAGGCGGCTACACCTTC. Translating gives CASRPGQGGGYTF.

The chain uses TRBV10-3 and TRBJ2-7; TRBD1 matches at 9 bases. Germline V gene data show CDR1 as ENHRY and CDR2 as SYGVKD. V lost 4 bases, J lost 5 bases, and 6 bases stayed unmatched. The CDR3 spans 14 residues. The CDR3 bases are TGTGCCATCAGTGGGGGACAGGGTGGTAACGAGCAGTACTTC. It encodes CAISGGQGGNEQYF.

The V gene is TRBV6-5, the J gene TRBJ1-5, with D perhaps TRBD1 (6 bases). V gave up 6 bases and J gave up 3 bases, with 15 bases separating them. CDR3 length: 15 residues. CDR1 and CDR2 from the germline V gene are MNHEY and SVGAGI. CDR3 bases: TGTGCCAGCAGGATTGGACAGCTGGACAATCAGCCCCAGCATTTT. Translated, it gives CASRIGQLDNQPQHF.

The chain links TRBV5-1 to TRBJ1-1; 7 nucleotides line up with TRBD1. The germline V gene has CDR1 SGHRS and CDR2 YFSETQ. Unmatched junction bases numbered 7, after V lost 4 bases and J lost 4 bases. This CDR3 region has 14 residues. The CDR3 DNA sequence: TGCGCCAGCAGCCAGGGGGTCGGGGGCACTGAAGCTTTCTTT. Translating it yields CASSQGVGGTEAFF. Based on the CDR3 plus reference TRBV5-1 and TRBJ1-1, the full variable domain is KAGVTQTPRYLIKTRGQQVTLSCSPISGHRSVSWYQQTPGQGLQFLFEYFSETQRNKGNFPGRFSGRQFSNSRSEMNVSTLELGDSALYLCASSQGVGGTEAFFGQGTRLTVV.

This chain uses TRBV19 with TRBJ1-1; D is undetermined. Per the germline V gene, CDR1 is LNHDA and CDR2 is SQIVND (reference sequence). V lost 6 bases to trimming and J lost 1 base, with 9 bases between them. The CDR3 contains 13 residues. In DNA form, the CDR3 reads TGTGCCAGTAGCCCCGCCTGGAACACTGAAGCTTTCTTT. As protein: CASSPAWNTEAFF.

The J gene is TRBJ2-5, the V gene TRBV28, with D possibly matching TRBD2 (5 bases). V dropped 3 bases and J dropped 4 bases, with 12 bases sitting between them. Germline assignment: CDR1 MDHEN and CDR2 SYDVKM. The CDR3 is 14 amino acids. The CDR3 DNA follows: TGTGCCAGCAGTTTTGGAGGCTGGTTAGAGACCCAGTACTTC. The encoded protein is CASSFGGWLETQYF.

The rearrangement links TRBV10-3 to TRBJ1-4, with TRBD1 matching 9 bases. This CDR3 comprises 13 residues. Germline V gene sequence: CDR1 ENHRY, CDR2 SYGVKD. The V segment lost 10 bases and the J segment 3 bases; nucleotides outside the gene matches: 3. The chain's CDR3 is CASNRGPNEKLFF. CDR3 coding DNA: TGTGCCAGTAACAGGGGGCCTAATGAAAAACTGTTTTTT.

The chain employs TRBV5-4 and TRBJ2-3; D remains ambiguous. Germline loops: CDR1 SGHNT, CDR2 YYREEE (reference sequence). The CDR3 covers 14 residues. Trimming left V 3 bases short and J 0 bases short, with 8 bases between. CDR3 nucleotides: TGTGCCAGCAGCTGGACGGGTAGCACAGATACGCAGTATTTT. Amino acids: CASSWTGSTDTQYF.

The chain joins TRBV5-1 to TRBJ2-5; D is undetermined. Trimming shortened V by 0 bases and J by 4 bases, and 10 bases separated the two germline ends. CDR1 is SGHRS and CDR2 is YFSETQ in the germline V gene. The CDR3 runs 14 residues. The CDR3 sequence: CASSLATGGETQYF. The CDR3 DNA reads as TGCGCCAGCAGCTTGGCGACCGGCGGAGAGACCCAGTACTTC.

V is TRBV19 and J is TRBJ2-3; D is unresolved. Germline V CDR1 and CDR2: LNHDA, SQIVND (reference sequence). Trimming cost V 6 bases and J 2 bases, with 6 bases left between them. The CDR3 runs 12 residues. CDR3 loop: CASRTPTDTQYF. CDR3 in DNA: TGTGCCAGTAGAACTCCCACAGATACGCAGTATTTT. The variable domain in full, with the rest retrieved from reference TRBV19 and TRBJ2-3, is DGGITQSPKYLFRKEGQNVTLSCEQNLNHDAMYWYRQDPGQGLRLIYYSQIVNDFQKGDIAEGYSVSREKKESFPLTVTSAQKNPTAFYLCASRTPTDTQYFGPGTRLTVL.

This chain uses TRBV5-1 with TRBJ2-5, with 8 bases lining up with TRBD2. The CDR3 covers 15 residues. J was trimmed by 5 bases and V by 0 bases; bases with no gene match: 6. In germline, CDR1 is SGHRS, CDR2 YFSETQ. The CDR3 DNA sequence: TGCGCCAGCAGCTTGGCCCAGCGGGGGTGGGAGACCCAGTACTTC. Its protein is CASSLAQRGWETQYF.

This chain links TRBV29-1 with TRBJ2-2; 9 bases agree with TRBD1. V shed 3 bases and J 6 bases; nucleotides not matched to a gene: 5. The CDR3 totals 14 residues. Germline V CDR1 and CDR2: SQVTM, ANQGSEA. The CDR3 region has the DNA TGCAGCGTTGAGGGGACAGGGTTTGCCGGGGAGCTGTTTTTT. This gives the protein CSVEGTGFAGELFF.

V usage is TRBV4-1 and J usage is TRBJ1-6, with D tentatively TRBD1 (5 bases). The CDR3 is made up of 16 amino acids. Trimming pared 3 bases from V and 3 bases from J, leaving 12 bases between. Per germline, CDR1 MGHRA and CDR2 YSYEKL. CDR3 sequence reads: CASSHSATVYNSPLHF. As DNA, the CDR3 is TGCGCCAGCAGCCATTCCGCGACAGTCTATAATTCACCCCTCCACTTT.

This clone was counted a few times. The V gene is TRBV10-2, the J gene TRBJ2-1; 7 positions agree with TRBD2. The CDR3 loop spans 13 amino acids. From germline, CDR1 is WSHSY and CDR2 SAAADI. V lost 8 bases, J lost 5 bases, and 6 bases stayed unmatched. The CDR3 nucleotides read TGCGCCAGCCTGGCTAGCGGCCACAATGAGCAGTTCTTC. It is translated as CASLASGHNEQFF.

This chain joins TRBV5-1 and TRBJ2-3; D uncertain. Between the trimmed V and J ends, which lost 0 bases and 3 bases, there was a span of 8 bases. CDR1 and CDR2 (germline): SGHRS, YFSETQ. The CDR3 sequence is 14 residues long. The CDR3 spells CASSLASKTDTQYF. In DNA form, the CDR3 reads TGCGCCAGCAGCTTGGCCTCTAAGACAGATACGCAGTATTTT.

V is TRBV15 and J is TRBJ2-5; D call uncertain. The ends were cut back, 0 bases at V and 7 bases at J, with 12 bases in the middle. This CDR3 contains 14 residues. Germline V gives CDR1 LNHNV, CDR2 YYDKDF (reference sequence). CDR3 loop: CATSRDRSSPTQYF. CDR3 bases: TGTGCCACCAGCAGAGATCGGTCCTCTCCGACCCAGTACTTC. The entire variable domain, with the rest obtained from reference TRBV15 and TRBJ2-5, is as follows: DAMVIQNPRYQVTQFGKPVTLSCSQTLNHNVMYWYQQKSSQAPKLLFHYYDKDFNNEADTPDNFQSRRPNTSFCFLDIRSPGLGDTAMYLCATSRDRSSPTQYFGPGTRLLVL.

This clone was found a few times. The rearrangement joins TRBV28 to TRBJ1-2; 8 bases line up with TRBD1. Germline V gives CDR1 MDHEN, CDR2 SYDVKM. This CDR3 has 17 residues. The V segment lost 4 bases and the J segment 2 bases; nucleotides outside the gene matches: 12. Here the CDR3 DNA reads TGTGCCAGCAGTTCCCTCTCCGGACAGGGAGGAAACTATGGCTACACCTTC. Encoded protein: CASSSLSGQGGNYGYTF.

The chain carries TRBV4-3 and TRBJ1-2; the D gene is possibly TRBD1 (5 bases). Germline CDR1 is LGHNA and CDR2 is YSLEER. CDR3 length: 17 residues. Trimming took 0 bases from V and 3 from J, leaving 17 bases between them. CDR3 DNA: TGCGCCAGCAGCCAAGATGGGTCAGGGATGCTGGACTATGGCTACACCTTC. This sequence encodes CASSQDGSGMLDYGYTF.